The subject of this entry is one T cell receptor beta chain. Antigen specificity is unknown. Here immunoSEQ multiplex PCR was the method, and the copy in TCRdb shows in-frame clones only, minus some. The data hold 300,000 to 400,000 clones, with around nine tenths observed a single time. Noted treatment: 19 received Ad26.COV2.S at low or high dose, single or two shots; roughly 5 received placebo; per-sample allocation not given. Sample collection was performed on day 63 after the first vaccine or placebo injection. From germline, CDR1 is MGHRA and CDR2 YSYEKL. The junction had 13 bases not matched to a gene; V was cut back by 3 bases and J by 3 bases. This CDR3 comprises 17 residues. This entry comes from a study of Ad26.COV2.S vaccination and SARS-CoV-2 variants. About the research overall: Donor participated within the Ad26.COV2.S arm of the COV1001 trial.

Overall study findings and caveats: Analytic work on TCR breadth and depth might have understated the full extent of total T cell responses. Reportedly, after vaccination the spike-specific CD8+ and CD4+ T cell responses displayed substantial breadth.

V gene TRBV4-1 combines with J gene TRBJ2-5; 7 bases agree with TRBD1. The sequence was collected from a person aged 18-60 years who received the Ad26.COV2.S COVID-19 vaccine or a placebo. The starting material was peripheral blood, obtained in a trial of Ad26.COV2.S vaccine versus placebo. CDR3 amino acids: CASSQETSGQEEETQYF. CDR3 coding DNA: TGCGCCAGCAGCCAGGAAACATCCGGACAGGAAGAAGAGACCCAGTACTTC.